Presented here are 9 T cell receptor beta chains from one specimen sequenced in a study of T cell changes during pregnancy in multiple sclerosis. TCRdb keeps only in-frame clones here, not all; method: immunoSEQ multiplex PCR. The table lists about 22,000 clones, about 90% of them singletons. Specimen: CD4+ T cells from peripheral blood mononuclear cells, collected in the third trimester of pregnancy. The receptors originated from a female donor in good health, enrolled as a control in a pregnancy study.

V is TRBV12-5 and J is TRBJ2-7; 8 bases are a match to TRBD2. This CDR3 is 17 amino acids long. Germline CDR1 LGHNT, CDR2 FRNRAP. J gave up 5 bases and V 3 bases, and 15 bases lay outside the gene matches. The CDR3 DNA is TGTGCTAGTGGTTTAAAAGCGGGAGTCGCCCCCTTCAACGAGCAGTACTTC. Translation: CASGLKAGVAPFNEQYF.

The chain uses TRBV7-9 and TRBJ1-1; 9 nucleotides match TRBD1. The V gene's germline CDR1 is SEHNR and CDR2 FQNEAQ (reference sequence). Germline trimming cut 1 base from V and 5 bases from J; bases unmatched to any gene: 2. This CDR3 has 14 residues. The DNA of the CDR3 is TGTGCCAGCAGCTTAGGGGGACAGGGAACTGAAGCTTTCTTT. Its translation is CASSLGGQGTEAFF. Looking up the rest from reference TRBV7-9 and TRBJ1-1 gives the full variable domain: DTGVSQNPRHKITKRGQNVTFRCDPISEHNRLYWYRQTLGQGPEFLTYFQNEAQLEKSRLLSDRFSAERPKGSFSTLEIQRTEQGDSAMYLCASSLGGQGTEAFFGQGTRLTVV.

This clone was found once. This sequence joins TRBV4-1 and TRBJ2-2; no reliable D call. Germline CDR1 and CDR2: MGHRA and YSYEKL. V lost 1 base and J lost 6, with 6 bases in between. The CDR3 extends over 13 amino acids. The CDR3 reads CASSQVLPGELFF. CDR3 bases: TGCGCCAGCAGCCAAGTACTACCCGGGGAGCTGTTTTTT.

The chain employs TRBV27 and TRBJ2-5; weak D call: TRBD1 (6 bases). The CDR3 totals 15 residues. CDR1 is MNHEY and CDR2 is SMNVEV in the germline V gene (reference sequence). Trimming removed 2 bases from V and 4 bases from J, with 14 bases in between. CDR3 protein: CASSLGQGFGETQYF. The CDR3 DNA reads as TGTGCCAGCAGTTTAGGCCAGGGGTTCGGAGAGACCCAGTACTTC.

The CDR3 DNA reads as TGCAGTGCGGGGCCCTACGAGCAGTACTTC. It is translated as CSAGPYEQYF. V and J are TRBV20-1 and TRBJ2-7, with D maybe TRBD1 (5 bases). V lost 6 bases and J lost 2, with 5 bases in between. CDR3 length: 10 amino acids. Per the germline V gene, CDR1 is DFQATT and CDR2 is SNEGSKA (reference sequence).

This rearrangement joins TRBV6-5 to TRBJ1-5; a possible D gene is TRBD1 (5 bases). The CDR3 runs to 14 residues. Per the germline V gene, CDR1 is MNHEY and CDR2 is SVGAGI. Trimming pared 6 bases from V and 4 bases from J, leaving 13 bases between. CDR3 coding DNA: TGTGCCAGCAGCCGTGGGGCGGGGAATCAGCCCCAGCATTTT. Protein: CASSRGAGNQPQHF.

The CDR3 sequence: CASRWGGTDTQYF. The CDR3 DNA reads as TGTGCCAGTAGGTGGGGAGGCACAGATACGCAGTATTTT. V usage is TRBV19 and J usage is TRBJ2-3; maybe TRBD2 (5 bases). Germline CDR1 and CDR2: LNHDA and SQIVND (reference sequence). The germline V and J ends were trimmed by 6 bases and 1 base, with 8 bases remaining between them. The CDR3 runs to 13 residues. The full variable domain, rest sourced from reference TRBV19 and TRBJ2-3, is DGGITQSPKYLFRKEGQNVTLSCEQNLNHDAMYWYRQDPGQGLRLIYYSQIVNDFQKGDIAEGYSVSREKKESFPLTVTSAQKNPTAFYLCASRWGGTDTQYFGPGTRLTVL.

The CDR3 DNA follows: TGTGCCAGCCATAGGACAGGGGTAGAAGCTTTCTTT. This sequence encodes CASHRTGVEAFF. This chain joins TRBV6-6 and TRBJ1-1; 9 nucleotides line up with TRBD1. The CDR3 runs 12 residues. The junction had 6 bases not matched to a gene; V was cut back by 8 bases and J by 8 bases. The germline V gene encodes CDR1 MNHNY and CDR2 SVGAGI (reference sequence).

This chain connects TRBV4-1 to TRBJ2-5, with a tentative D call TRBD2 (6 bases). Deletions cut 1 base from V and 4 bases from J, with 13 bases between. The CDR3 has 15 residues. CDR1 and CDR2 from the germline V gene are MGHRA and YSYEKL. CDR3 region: CASSQAPGRRETQYF. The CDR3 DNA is TGCGCCAGCAGCCAAGCCCCCGGGAGAAGAGAGACCCAGTACTTC.